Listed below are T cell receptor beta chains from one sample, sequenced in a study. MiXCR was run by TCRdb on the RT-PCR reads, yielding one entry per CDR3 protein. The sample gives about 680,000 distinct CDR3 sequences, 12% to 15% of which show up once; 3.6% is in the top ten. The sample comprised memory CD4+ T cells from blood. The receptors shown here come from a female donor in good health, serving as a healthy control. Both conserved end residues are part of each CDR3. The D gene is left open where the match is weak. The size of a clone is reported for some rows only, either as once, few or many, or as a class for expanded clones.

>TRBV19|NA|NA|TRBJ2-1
TGTGCCAGTAGTATCCAGTGGGAGCAACATGAGCAGTTCTTC
CASSIQWEQHEQFF
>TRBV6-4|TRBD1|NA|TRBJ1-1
TGTGCCAGCAGAAGAGAGGGGGCGAACACTGAAGCTTTCTTT
CASRREGANTEAFF
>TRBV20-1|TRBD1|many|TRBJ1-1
TGCAGTGCTAGGGGAGGGGGCGACACTGAAGCTTTCTTT
CSARGGGDTEAFF
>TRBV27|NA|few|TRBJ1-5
TGTGCCAGCAGTATGGGGTCCCACAATCAGCCCCAGCATTTT
CASSMGSHNQPQHF
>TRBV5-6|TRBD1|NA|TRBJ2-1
TGTGCCAGCAGCTTGGTTGGGGACAGTGTCAATGAGCAGTTCTTC
CASSLVGDSVNEQFF
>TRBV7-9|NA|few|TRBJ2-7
TGTGCCAGCAGCTTAGTCGGGGCAACCTACGAGCAGTACTTC
CASSLVGATYEQYF
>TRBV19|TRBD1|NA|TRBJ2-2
TGTGCCAGTACCCCCCTGGGGACAGGGAACACCGGGGAGCTGTTTTTT
CASTPLGTGNTGELFF
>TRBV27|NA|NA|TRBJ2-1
TGTGCCAGCAGGATTAAACCGGGACATCGGCAGTTCTTC
CASRIKPGHRQFF
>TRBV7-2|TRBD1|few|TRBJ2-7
TGTGCCAGCAGCCCAGGGGACAGGCCCTACGAGCAGTACTTC
CASSPGDRPYEQYF
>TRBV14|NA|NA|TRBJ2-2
TGTGCCAGCAGCCAAACCCCATGGAACACCGGGAAGCTGTTTTTT
CASSQTPWNTGKLFF
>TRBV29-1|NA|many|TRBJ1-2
TGCAGCGCTGGACAAGGCAGCAGCTATGGCTACACCTTC
CSAGQGSSYGYTF
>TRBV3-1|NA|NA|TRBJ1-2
TGTGCCAGCAGCCAAGGGGGTGCCTACACCTTC
CASSQGGAYTF
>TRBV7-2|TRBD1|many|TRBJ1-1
TGTGCCAGCAGCTTAATCGGGACAGTGAACACTGAAGCTTTCTTT
CASSLIGTVNTEAFF
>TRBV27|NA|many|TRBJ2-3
TGTGCCAGCAGTTTAAATCGTGCTAGTCTCGGTACAGATACGCAGTATTTT
CASSLNRASLGTDTQYF
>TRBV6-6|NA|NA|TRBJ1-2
TGTGCCAGCAGTTACCCAGGCAACTCGGGAACCTATGGCTACACCTTC
CASSYPGNSGTYGYTF
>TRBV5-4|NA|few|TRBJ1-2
TGTGCCAGCAGCTTGGGGACCGGCTACTATGGCTACACCTTC
CASSLGTGYYGYTF
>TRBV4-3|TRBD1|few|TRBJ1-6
TGCGCCAGCAGCCAAGATTTCCAACAGGGGAAACCCCTCCACTTT
CASSQDFQQGKPLHF
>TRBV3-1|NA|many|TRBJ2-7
TGTGCCAGCAGCCAAAACTGGGGGGAGGAGGAGCAGTACTTC
CASSQNWGEEEQYF
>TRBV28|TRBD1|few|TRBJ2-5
TGTGCCAGCAGCCCCGGACAGGGGTTGGAGACCCAGTACTTC
CASSPGQGLETQYF
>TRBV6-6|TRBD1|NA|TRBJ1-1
TGTGCCAGCAGAGTACGACAGGGCTACACTGAAGCTTTCTTT
CASRVRQGYTEAFF
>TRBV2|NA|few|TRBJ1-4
TGTGCCAGCGGGTACGTTGAGGAAAAACTGTTTTTT
CASGYVEEKLFF
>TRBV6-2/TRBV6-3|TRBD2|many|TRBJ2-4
TGTGCCAGCAGCCGTAGCGGGCCCTGGGGGAACATTCAGTACTTC
CASSRSGPWGNIQYF
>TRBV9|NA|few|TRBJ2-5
TGTGCCAGCAGCGTACGGGACTCCGCCTGGGGGACCCAGTACTTC
CASSVRDSAWGTQYF
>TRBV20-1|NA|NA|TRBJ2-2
TGCAGTGCTGCTCAGACTAGGGGGACCGGGGAGCTGTTTTTT
CSAAQTRGTGELFF
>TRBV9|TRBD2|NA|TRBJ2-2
TGTGCCAGCCCAACTAGCGGGAACACCGGGGAGCTGTTTTTT
CASPTSGNTGELFF